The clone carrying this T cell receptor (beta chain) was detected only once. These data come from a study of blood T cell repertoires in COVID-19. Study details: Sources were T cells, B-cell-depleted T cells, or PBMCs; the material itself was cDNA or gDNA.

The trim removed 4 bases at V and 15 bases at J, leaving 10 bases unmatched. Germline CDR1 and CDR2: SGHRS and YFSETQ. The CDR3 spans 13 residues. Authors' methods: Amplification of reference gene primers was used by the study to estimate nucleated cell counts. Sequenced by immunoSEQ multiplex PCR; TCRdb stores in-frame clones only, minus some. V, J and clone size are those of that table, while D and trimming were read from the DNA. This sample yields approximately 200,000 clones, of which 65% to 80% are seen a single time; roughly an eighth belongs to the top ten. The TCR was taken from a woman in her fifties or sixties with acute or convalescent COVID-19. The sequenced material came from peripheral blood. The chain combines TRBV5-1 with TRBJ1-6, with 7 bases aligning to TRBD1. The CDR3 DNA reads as TGCGCCAGCAGCCAGATCCGGGACAGAGACCTCCACTTT. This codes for CASSQIRDRDLHF.